The sequence of this T cell receptor (beta chain) was determined in a study of blood T cell repertoires in COVID-19. About the study: Acute and convalescent COVID-19 specimens originated in the United States, Italy and Spain. Nucleic acid was either cDNA or gDNA, and it came from T cells, B-cell-depleted T cells, or PBMCs.

Original methodology: Amplified reference gene primers provided the basis for estimating nucleated cell counts. Assay: immunoSEQ multiplex PCR; the TCRdb copy retains only in-frame clones and omits some. That table is the source of V, J and clone size, and D and trimming were worked out from the DNA. The top ten clones hold just under 7% of a sample with about 52,000 clones, roughly four fifths of them seen once. Germline values: CDR1 MNHEY, CDR2 SMNVEV (reference sequence). The CDR3 consists of 17 residues. V lost 3 bases and J lost 3, with 18 bases in between. The sequence was obtained from a man in his 70s with active COVID-19. The rearrangement links TRBV27 to TRBJ2-1; possibly TRBD2 for D (7 bases). Material for sequencing was peripheral blood. This CDR3 reads CASSLNRGAVFYNEQFF. In DNA, the CDR3 is TGTGCCAGCAGTTTGAACCGGGGGGCCGTATTCTACAATGAGCAGTTCTTC.